These 16 T cell receptor beta chains came from one sample sequenced in a study of regulatory T cells in long-lasting Graves disease. Library construction for TCR beta used iRepertoire HTBI primers and Arm-PCR of CDR3 regions. TCRdb reprocessed the multiplex PCR reads with MiXCR, giving one entry per CDR3 protein. The data hold some 340,000 distinct CDR3 sequences, with more than 20% observed a single time. Regarding time point: persistent/refractory GD, antithyroid drugs over 5 years with positive TRAb. Construction of the TCR library relied on RNA isolated from PBMCs. The starting material was peripheral blood mononuclear cells (PBMCs), obtained when the disease was refractory, from a patient treated with antithyroid drugs. The receptors derive from a woman between 35 and 50 years old with Graves disease.

The chain combines TRBV6-2 or TRBV6-3 with TRBJ2-5; D is possibly TRBD2 (6 bases). The CDR3 has 17 amino acids. V dropped 2 bases and J dropped 2 bases, with 18 bases sitting between them. The germline V gene has CDR1 MNHEY and CDR2 SVGEGT. The CDR3, as DNA: TGTGCCAGCAGTTACGGTCCGAGGAGGGCGGTACAAGAGACCCAGTACTTC. Its protein product is CASSYGPRRAVQETQYF.

At least ten counts were recorded for this clonotype. The chain carries TRBV11-2 and TRBJ2-4, with D hard to call. Trimming cost V 4 bases and J 6 bases, with 7 bases left between them. The CDR3 spans 12 residues. In germline, CDR1 is SGHAT, CDR2 FQNNGV. This chain's CDR3 is CASSWFPNIQYF. Here the CDR3 DNA reads TGTGCCAGCAGCTGGTTCCCAAACATTCAGTACTTC.

The table lists this clonotype with a few counts. This may be a read error: a much more frequent sequence differs by one nucleotide. The gene calls are TRBV11-2 and TRBJ2-5; 11 bases line up with TRBD2. CDR3 size: 16 residues. Unmatched junction bases numbered 9, after V lost 4 bases and J lost 5 bases. Germline CDR1 is SGHAT and CDR2 is FQNNGV. CDR3 region: CASSSRLAGYWETQYF. CDR3 coding DNA: TGTGCCAGCAGCTCCCGACTAGCGGGATATTGGGAGACCCAGTACTTC.

V is TRBV25-1 and J is TRBJ2-1, with unresolved D. CDR1 and CDR2 (germline): MGHDK, SYGVNS. Trimming pared 2 bases from V and 2 bases from J, leaving 10 bases between. This CDR3 spans 15 amino acids. The CDR3 reads CASSEREGTYNEQFF. DNA for the CDR3: TGTGCCAGCAGTGAAAGGGAAGGAACCTACAATGAGCAGTTCTTC. Using reference TRBV25-1 and TRBJ2-1 for the parts outside the CDR3, the full variable domain is EADIYQTPRYLVIGTGKKITLECSQTMGHDKMYWYQQDPGMELHLIHYSYGVNSTEKGDLSSESTVSRIRTEHFPLTLESARPSHTSQYLCASSEREGTYNEQFFGPGTRLTVL.

To note about this clonotype: A much larger clone differs by one base, so this may be a read error. V gene TRBV20-1 combines with J gene TRBJ2-5; 8 positions match TRBD1. The V segment lost 4 bases and the J segment 4 bases; nucleotides outside the gene matches: 11. Germline V gene lookup returns CDR1 DFQATT and CDR2 SNEGSKA (reference sequence). The CDR3 totals 15 residues. CDR3: CSAIEPTGQGETQYF. The CDR3, as DNA: TGCAGTGCTATAGAACCTACCGGACAGGGAGAGACCCAGTACTTC.

In this sample, this clonotype turned up many times. The chain is built from TRBV28 and TRBJ2-1; D assignment may be TRBD1 or TRBD2 (5 bases each). Trimming stripped 1 base from V and 8 bases from J, with 15 bases between. The CDR3 runs to 15 residues. From germline, CDR1 is MDHEN and CDR2 SYDVKM. The CDR3 sequence is CASSLYAPGLHEQFF. In DNA, the CDR3 is TGTGCCAGCAGTTTATACGCTCCGGGGCTCCATGAGCAGTTCTTC.

The table lists this clonotype with many counts. J is TRBJ1-1 and V is TRBV28, with unresolved D. The CDR3 runs 14 residues. The germline V and J ends were trimmed by 2 bases and 2 bases, with 9 bases remaining between them. Looked up from germline, CDR1 is MDHEN and CDR2 is SYDVKM. CDR3 sequence reads: CASSLRPLNTEAFF. CDR3 DNA sequence: TGTGCCAGCAGTTTACGCCCTCTAAACACTGAAGCTTTCTTT.

In this sample, this clonotype turned up many times. The chain uses TRBV29-1 and TRBJ2-7; either TRBD1 or TRBD2 may fit D (5 bases each). Trimming took off 4 bases at V and 0 bases at J, with 13 bases between the two ends. Germline CDR1 and CDR2: SQVTM and ANQGSEA. The CDR3 is made up of 14 amino acids. CDR3 amino acids: CSVVGTESSYEQYF. CDR3 DNA sequence: TGCAGCGTTGTAGGGACGGAAAGCTCCTACGAGCAGTACTTC.

The chain uses TRBV6-1 and TRBJ2-2, with 10 bases matching TRBD2. The germline CDR1 and CDR2 sequences are MNHNS and SASEGT. The V and J ends lost 6 bases and 0 bases, in that order; junction bases with no gene match: 4. There are 16 residues in the CDR3. The CDR3 sequence is CASSTGTSANTGELFF. CDR3 nucleotide sequence: TGTGCCAGCAGCACCGGGACTAGCGCGAACACCGGGGAGCTGTTTTTT.

The chain carries TRBV10-3 and TRBJ2-1; D uncertain. The CDR3 covers 12 residues. Germline V gene sequence: CDR1 ENHRY, CDR2 SYGVKD. Trimming shortened V by 6 bases and J by 8 bases, and 11 bases separated the two germline ends. The CDR3 here is CAIRGAGDEQFF. For the CDR3, the DNA is TGTGCCATCAGAGGCGCCGGAGATGAGCAGTTCTTC.

This clonotype was counted between two and nine times. J is TRBJ2-7 and V is TRBV5-5; D not certain. The CDR3 totals 15 residues. The V gene lost 1 base and the J gene lost 2 bases, with 13 bases spanning the gap. The V gene's germline CDR1 is SGHKS and CDR2 YYEKEE (reference sequence). The CDR3 DNA follows: TGTGCCAGCAGCTTGCGTTCAGCCGACCCCTACGAGCAGTACTTC. Amino acid sequence: CASSLRSADPYEQYF.

This clonotype appeared a single time. With a much larger clone just one base away, this may be a read error. The V call is TRBV6-1, the J call TRBJ1-5; 9 bases are a match to TRBD1. This CDR3 spans 15 amino acids. CDR1 is MNHNS, CDR2 SASEGT, per germline. V was pared by 6 bases and J by 2 bases, with 5 bases of the junction left unmatched. CDR3 residues: CASRMTGGGNQPQHF. The DNA of the CDR3 is TGTGCCAGCAGGATGACAGGGGGTGGCAATCAGCCCCAGCATTTT.

The genes are TRBV9 and TRBJ2-7; D tentatively reads TRBD1 or TRBD2 (5 bases each). Trimming cost V 0 bases and J 2 bases, with 9 bases left between them. Germline V gene lookup returns CDR1 SGDLS and CDR2 YYNGEE. The length of the CDR3 is 14 residues. CDR3 sequence (DNA): TGTGCCAGCAGCGTAGGGGACGTACCCTACGAGCAGTACTTC. It codes for CASSVGDVPYEQYF. Supplemented by reference TRBV9 and TRBJ2-7, the full variable domain reads DSGVTQTPKHLITATGQRVTLRCSPRSGDLSVYWYQQSLDQGLQFLIQYYNGEERAKGNILERFSAQQFPDLHSELNLSSLELGDSALYFCASSVGDVPYEQYFGPGTRLTVT.

The rearrangement uses TRBV5-1 and TRBJ2-7; tentative D call: TRBD2 (6 bases). From germline, CDR1 is SGHRS and CDR2 YFSETQ. The CDR3 consists of 15 residues. The V end was cut by 4 bases, the J end by 2 bases, with 16 bases between. CDR3 protein: CASSPGRTRPYEQYF. For the CDR3, the DNA is TGCGCCAGCAGCCCGGGGAGGACAAGGCCCTACGAGCAGTACTTC.

The chain carries TRBV18 and TRBJ2-7; 9 bases are shared with TRBD1. J was trimmed by 2 bases and V by 4 bases; bases with no gene match: 3. The CDR3 has 14 residues. CDR1 is KGHSH, CDR2 LQKENI, per germline. The CDR3 DNA follows: TGTGCCAGCTCACTCGGGACAGGGCCCTACGAGCAGTACTTC. Protein product: CASSLGTGPYEQYF.

This clonotype has just a few counts. This chain uses TRBV28 with TRBJ2-3; D not resolved. Trimming removed 4 bases from V and 5 bases from J, with 10 bases in between. The CDR3 sequence is 13 residues long. In germline, CDR1 is MDHEN, CDR2 SYDVKM. The CDR3 DNA follows: TGTGCCAGCAGTTCCGCCGGGCTAGATACGCAGTATTTT. Protein sequence: CASSSAGLDTQYF.